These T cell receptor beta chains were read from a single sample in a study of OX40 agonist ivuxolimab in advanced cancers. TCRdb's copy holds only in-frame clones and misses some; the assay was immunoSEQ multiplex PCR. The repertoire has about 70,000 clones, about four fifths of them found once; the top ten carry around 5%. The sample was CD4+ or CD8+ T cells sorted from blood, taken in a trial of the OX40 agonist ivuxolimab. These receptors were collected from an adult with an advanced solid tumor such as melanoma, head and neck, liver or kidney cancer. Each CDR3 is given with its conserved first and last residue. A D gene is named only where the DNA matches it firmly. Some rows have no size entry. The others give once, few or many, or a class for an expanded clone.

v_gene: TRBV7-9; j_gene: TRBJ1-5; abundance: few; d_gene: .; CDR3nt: TGTGCCAGCAGCTTCGGCGGGTTCAATCAGCCCCAGCATTTT; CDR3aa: CASSFGGFNQPQHF
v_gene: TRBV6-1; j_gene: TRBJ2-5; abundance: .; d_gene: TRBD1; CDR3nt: TGTGCCAGCAGAACAGGGGGTTTCTCCCAAGAGACCCAGTACTTC; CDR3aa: CASRTGGFSQETQYF
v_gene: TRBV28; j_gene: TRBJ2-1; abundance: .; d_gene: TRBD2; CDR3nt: TGTGCCAGCACCCCGTTAGCGGGGGGGCTGGGGAATGAGCAGTTCTTC; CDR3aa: CASTPLAGGLGNEQFF
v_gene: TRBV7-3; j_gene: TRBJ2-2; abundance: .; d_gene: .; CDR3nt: TGTGCCAGCAGCTTTAGCGGAAACACCGGGGAGCTGTTTTTT; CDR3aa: CASSFSGNTGELFF
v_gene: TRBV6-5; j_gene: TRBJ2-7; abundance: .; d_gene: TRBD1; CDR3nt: TGTGCCAGCAGCCCCCGAAGGACAGGGGTCAACGAGCAGTACTTC; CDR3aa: CASSPRRTGVNEQYF
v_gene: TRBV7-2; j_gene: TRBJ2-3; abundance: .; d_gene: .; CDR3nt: TGTGCCAGCAGGTGGACAACCCACACAGATACGCAGTATTTT; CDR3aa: CASRWTTHTDTQYF
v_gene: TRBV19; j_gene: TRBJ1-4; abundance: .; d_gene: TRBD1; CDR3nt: TGTGCCAGTAGTAAGGCACAGGGGTATATCGATGAAAAACTGTTTTTT; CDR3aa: CASSKAQGYIDEKLFF
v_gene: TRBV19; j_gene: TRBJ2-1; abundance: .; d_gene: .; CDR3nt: TGTGCCAGTAGTATTACGCTAGGGACCCAAGTCGGGAATGAGCAGTTCTTC; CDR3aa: CASSITLGTQVGNEQFF
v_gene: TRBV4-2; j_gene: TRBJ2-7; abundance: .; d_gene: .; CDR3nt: TGTGCCAGCAGCCAGGGGGGTGCGGGAAGGTACGAGCAGTACTTC; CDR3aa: CASSQGGAGRYEQYF
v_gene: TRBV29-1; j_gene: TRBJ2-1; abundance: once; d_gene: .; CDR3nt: TGCAGCCTCCACCTCCAGGATTCGAGGGACAATGAGCAGTTCTTC; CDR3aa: CSLHLQDSRDNEQFF
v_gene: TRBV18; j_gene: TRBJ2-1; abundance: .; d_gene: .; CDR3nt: TGTGCCAGCTCACCACGGGGTTCGGAGAATGAGCAGTTCTTC; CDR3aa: CASSPRGSENEQFF
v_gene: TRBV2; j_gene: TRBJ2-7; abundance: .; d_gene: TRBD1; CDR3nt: TGTGCCAGCAGTGAGCCGGGACAGGTCCTGTACTTC; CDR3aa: CASSEPGQVLYF
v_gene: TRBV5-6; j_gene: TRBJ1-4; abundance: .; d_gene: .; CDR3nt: TGTGCCAGCAGCTTGGTTAGCGGGGGCGGTTTAAATGAAAAACTGTTTTTT; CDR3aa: CASSLVSGGGLNEKLFF
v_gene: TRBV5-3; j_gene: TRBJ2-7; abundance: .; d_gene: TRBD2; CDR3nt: TGTGCCAGAAGCTTCGGGGGGGACGAGCAGTACTTC; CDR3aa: CARSFGGDEQYF
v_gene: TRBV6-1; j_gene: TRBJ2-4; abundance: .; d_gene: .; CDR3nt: TGTGCCAGCAATGGTGGGGGAAGTGGGGACATTCAGTACTTC; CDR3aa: CASNGGGSGDIQYF
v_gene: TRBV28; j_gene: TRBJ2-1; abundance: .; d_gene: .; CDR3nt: TGTGCCAGCAACTTAGGAGACCATTCCTACAATGAGCAGTTCTTC; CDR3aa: CASNLGDHSYNEQFF
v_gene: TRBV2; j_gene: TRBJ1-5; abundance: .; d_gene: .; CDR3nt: TGTGCCAGCAGTGAAGCTGCTCGGGCCGGCGTTATGCCCCAGCATTTT; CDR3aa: CASSEAARAGVMPQHF
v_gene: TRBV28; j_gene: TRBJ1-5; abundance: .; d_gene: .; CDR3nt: TGTGCCAGCGCTACGGACAGTAGCAATCAGCCCCAGCATTTT; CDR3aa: CASATDSSNQPQHF
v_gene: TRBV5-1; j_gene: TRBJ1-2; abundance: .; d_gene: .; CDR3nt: TGCGCCAGCAGCGACCCGTCGGCAGGGGAGTATGGCTACACCTTC; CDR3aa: CASSDPSAGEYGYTF
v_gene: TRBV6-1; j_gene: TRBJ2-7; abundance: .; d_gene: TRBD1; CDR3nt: TGTGCCAGCAGGGACGACAGGGGGGGCTACGAGCAGTACTTC; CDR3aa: CASRDDRGGYEQYF
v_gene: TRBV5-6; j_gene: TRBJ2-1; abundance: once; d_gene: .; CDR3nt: TGTGCCAGCAGCTTGGTACTAGTAGGTACCTCCAATGAGCAGTTCTTC; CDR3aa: CASSLVLVGTSNEQFF
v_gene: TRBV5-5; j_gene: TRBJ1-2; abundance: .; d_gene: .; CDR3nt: TGTGCCAGCAGCTTGAGGAGTTCTACTAACTATGGCTACACCTTC; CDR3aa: CASSLRSSTNYGYTF
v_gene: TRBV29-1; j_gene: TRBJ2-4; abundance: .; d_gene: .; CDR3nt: TGCAGCGTTGGGGACAAAAACATTCAGTACTTC; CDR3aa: CSVGDKNIQYF
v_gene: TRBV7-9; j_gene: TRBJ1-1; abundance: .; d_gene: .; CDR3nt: TGTGCCAGCAGCCACTACGGGACACCTTTGGAAGCTTTCTTT; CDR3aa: CASSHYGTPLEAFF
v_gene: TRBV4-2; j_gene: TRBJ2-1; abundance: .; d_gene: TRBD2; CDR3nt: TGTGCCAGCAGCCAGGAAGCTGCTAGCGGCGGCCATGAGCAGTTCTTC; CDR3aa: CASSQEAASGGHEQFF
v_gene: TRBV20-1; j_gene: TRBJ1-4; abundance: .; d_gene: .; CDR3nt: TGCAGTGCTAGAGATGGCTGGGTCCCTTTATTT; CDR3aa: CSARDGWVPLF
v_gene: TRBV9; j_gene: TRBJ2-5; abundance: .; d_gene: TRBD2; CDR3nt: TGTGCCAGCAGCGTAGCAATGACCGGCGGGGGGAAAGAGACCCAGTACTTC; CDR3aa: CASSVAMTGGGKETQYF
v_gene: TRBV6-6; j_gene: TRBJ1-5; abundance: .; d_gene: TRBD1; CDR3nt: TGTGCCAGCAGTTTACGACAGGGGGCGAGGAATCAGCCCCAGCATTTT; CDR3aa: CASSLRQGARNQPQHF
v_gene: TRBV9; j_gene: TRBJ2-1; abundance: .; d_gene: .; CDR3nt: TGTGCCAGCAGCGTATCGGGGTTTGTCGATGAGCAGTTCTTC; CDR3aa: CASSVSGFVDEQFF
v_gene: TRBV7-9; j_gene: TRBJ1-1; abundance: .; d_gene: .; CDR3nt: TGTGCCAGCAGCGCCTGGCAGGTCGCTGAAGCTTTCTTT; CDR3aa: CASSAWQVAEAFF
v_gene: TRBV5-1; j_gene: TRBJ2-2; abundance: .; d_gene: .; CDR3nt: TGCGCCAGCAGCTTCGCACTAGCGAACACCGGGGAGCTGTTTTTT; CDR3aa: CASSFALANTGELFF